Each of the 19 T cell receptor beta chains below was sequenced from the same sample in a study of blood T cells in healthy people across ages. For the second PCR, which ran for roughly 7 to 11 cycles, a sample-barcoded 5' primer and a J-beta primer mix were used. TCRdb independently ran MiXCR on the 5' RACE reads; one entry per CDR3 protein. The sample shows roughly 1.5 million distinct CDR3 sequences, 42% of them seen only once. What was sequenced was blood. The receptors shown here come from a young woman in good health.

This clonotype has only one observation. The gene calls are TRBV2 and TRBJ1-1; TRBD1 aligns across 8 bases. This CDR3 region has 15 residues. CDR1 is SNHLY and CDR2 is FYNNEI in the germline V gene. V trimming: 5 bases; J trimming: 7 bases; junction bases outside the gene matches: 12. CDR3 residues: CASSPLSDRANEAFF. The CDR3 DNA reads TGTGCCAGCAGTCCATTATCGGACAGGGCCAATGAAGCTTTCTTT.

V is TRBV6-5 and J is TRBJ2-5; D is unresolved. Matching the DNA end better, TRBJ2-7 makes the J call doubtful. This CDR3 region has 14 residues. The V gene's germline CDR1 is MNHEY and CDR2 SVGAGI. This CDR3 reads CASSLRFRANEQYF. The CDR3 DNA is TGTGCCAGCAGTTTGAGGTTCCGGGCTAACGAGCAGTACTTC.

This clonotype has more than one count but fewer than ten. The rearrangement links TRBV7-9 to TRBJ2-4; TRBD1 aligns across 7 bases. The CDR3 extends over 12 amino acids. V shed 3 bases, J shed 13 bases, and the junction held 6 bases outside the gene matches. The germline V gene has CDR1 SEHNR and CDR2 FQNEAQ (reference sequence). CDR3 amino acids: CASSLGSQGQYF. The CDR3 coding sequence is TGTGCCAGCAGCTTGGGCTCACAGGGGCAGTACTTC.

The J gene is TRBJ1-1, the V gene TRBV13; D is uncertain. The CDR3 totals 12 residues. Germline V CDR1 and CDR2: PRHDT, FYEKMQ (reference sequence). Trimming took off 5 bases at V and 9 bases at J, with 13 bases between the two ends. CDR3 DNA sequence: TGTGCCAGCAGCAGATCCCCGGATAAAGCTTTCTTT. It translates to CASSRSPDKAFF.

This clonotype was detected only a few times. The J gene is TRBJ2-3, the V gene TRBV4-3, with 7 bases that match TRBD1. The CDR3 runs 15 residues. V trimming: 8 bases; J trimming: 3 bases; junction bases outside the gene matches: 11. Germline V gene sequence: CDR1 LGHNA, CDR2 YSLEER. CDR3 region: CASSPRDRWTDTQYF. As DNA, the CDR3 is TGCGCCAGCTCCCCCCGGGACAGATGGACAGATACGCAGTATTTT.

The chain is built from TRBV7-9 and TRBJ2-3; TRBD2 matches at 7 bases. This CDR3 is 15 amino acids long. The trim removed 4 bases at V and 3 bases at J, leaving 7 bases unmatched. The germline V gene has CDR1 SEHNR and CDR2 FQNEAQ (reference sequence). The CDR3 DNA sequence: TGTGCCAGCAGCTCCCCAGGCGGGGGAACAGATACGCAGTATTTT. It translates to CASSSPGGGTDTQYF.

This clonotype was seen a handful of times. This rearrangement joins TRBV20-1 to TRBJ2-3; the match to TRBD2 covers 11 bases. The V gene's germline CDR1 is DFQATT and CDR2 SNEGSKA (reference sequence). V shed 1 base, J shed 2 bases, and the junction held 5 bases outside the gene matches. This CDR3 region has 16 residues. CDR3 DNA: TGCAGTGCTAGAGTCATAGCGGGGGGGCTCACAGATACGCAGTATTTT. As protein: CSARVIAGGLTDTQYF.

The sample holds one count of this clonotype. The chain employs TRBV3-1 and TRBJ1-1; D is uncertain. CDR3 size: 16 residues. CDR1 and CDR2 (germline): LGHDT, YNNKEL (reference sequence). V lost 0 bases and J lost 3, with 14 bases in between. The CDR3 DNA sequence: TGTGCCAGCAGCCAAGAAGGGCCGAGGCAGTACACTGAAGCTTTCTTT. It specifies CASSQEGPRQYTEAFF.

The gene calls are TRBV6-6 and TRBJ1-4; D is perhaps TRBD1 (5 bases). Germline assignment: CDR1 MNHNY and CDR2 SVGAGI (reference sequence). The CDR3 contains 13 residues. Trimming shortened V by 7 bases and J by 8 bases, and 14 bases separated the two germline ends. The CDR3 protein is CASTQQGWEKLFF. The CDR3 coding sequence is TGTGCCAGCACCCAGCAGGGTTGGGAAAAACTGTTTTTT.

This clonotype was seen a few times. The chain carries TRBV15 and TRBJ2-3; D gene unclear. CDR3 length equals 16 residues. V lost 0 bases to trimming and J lost 2 bases, with 12 bases between them. CDR1 and CDR2 from the germline V gene are LNHNV and YYDKDF (reference sequence). CDR3 in DNA: TGTGCCACCAGCAGAGATCGTGGGATGGACACAGATACGCAGTATTTT. Translating it yields CATSRDRGMDTDTQYF.

A few counts support this clonotype. The chain combines TRBV2 with TRBJ1-2; no reliable D call. V was trimmed by 6 bases and J by 0 bases, leaving 11 bases between them. The CDR3 runs to 14 residues. CDR1 SNHLY and CDR2 FYNNEI come from the germline V gene. The CDR3 region is CASSKGRTNYGYTF. CDR3 in DNA: TGTGCCAGCAGCAAAGGACGGACTAACTATGGCTACACCTTC.

Note on this clonotype: The junction does not match germline at one end; this may be a read error. The CDR3: CVSSYSYKAGSPLHF. CDR3 in DNA: TGTGTCAGCAGTTACTCTTACAAGGCGGGGTCACCCCTCCACTTT. The rearrangement joins TRBV6-5 to TRBJ1-6; D is unresolved. CDR1 MNHEY and CDR2 SVGAGI come from the germline V gene. The CDR3 consists of 15 residues.

There are a few counts of this clonotype. V and J are TRBV21-1 and TRBJ2-7; the table's D call of TRBD1 was not tested on the DNA. TRBV21-1 is recorded as a pseudogene. CDR3 length: 14 residues. In nucleotides, the CDR3 is TGTGCCAGCAGCAATCTACAGGGGATATACGAGCAGTACTTC. Protein: CASSNLQGIYEQYF.

V is TRBV7-9 and J is TRBJ2-2; perhaps TRBD1 as D (7 bases). The CDR3 runs to 16 residues. Germline V CDR1 and CDR2: SEHNR, FQNEAQ (reference sequence). Trimming shortened V by 6 bases and J by 3 bases, and 17 bases separated the two germline ends. Here the CDR3 reads CASRHRGLAYTGELFF. CDR3 sequence (DNA): TGTGCCAGCAGGCACAGGGGACTTGCCTACACCGGGGAGCTGTTTTTT.

This clonotype was picked up a small number of times. The chain recombines TRBV6-5 with TRBJ2-1, with TRBD2 identical over 11 bases. Looked up from germline, CDR1 is MNHEY and CDR2 is SVGAGI. V was clipped by 0 bases and J by 0 bases; unmatched bases: 7. The CDR3 runs 19 residues. CDR3 sequence: CASSYSKLAGESSYNEQFF. For the CDR3, the DNA is TGTGCCAGCAGTTACTCGAAACTAGCGGGAGAGAGCTCCTACAATGAGCAGTTCTTC.

The V gene is TRBV6-6, the J gene TRBJ2-7; perhaps TRBD2 as D (6 bases). Germline assignment: CDR1 MNHNY and CDR2 SVGAGI (reference sequence). The CDR3 sequence is 15 residues long. Trimming shortened V by 6 bases and J by 0 bases, and 15 bases separated the two germline ends. The CDR3, as DNA: TGTGCCAGCAGCAAGACTAGTTTCTCCTCCTACGAGCAGTACTTC. This sequence encodes CASSKTSFSSYEQYF.

This clonotype was seen more than once but under ten times. The chain has TRBV14 and TRBJ2-1; 7 bases are a match to TRBD2. Germline lookup yields CDR1 SGHDN and CDR2 FVKESK. CDR3 length: 13 amino acids. The ends lost 1 base at V and 9 bases at J; junction bases unmatched: 3. The CDR3 DNA is TGTGCCAGCAGCCAAGGGCGCGGGGGTGAGCAGTTCTTC. Translation: CASSQGRGGEQFF.

V usage is TRBV25-1 and J usage is TRBJ1-1; tentative D call: TRBD1 (5 bases). The CDR3 covers 15 residues. Germline V gene data show CDR1 as MGHDK and CDR2 as SYGVNS. V was cut by 2 bases and J by 7 bases, with 17 bases left in between. The CDR3 bases are TGTGCCAGCAGTGAAACTGGTACCGGGGCCTATGAAGCTTTCTTT. Translating gives CASSETGTGAYEAFF.

This clonotype was picked up a small number of times. The chain's CDR3 is CASSLGRATGDNEQFF. The CDR3 nucleotides read TGTGCCAGCAGTTTAGGCCGCGCGACAGGAGACAATGAGCAGTTCTTC. The chain combines TRBV12-3 or TRBV12-4 with TRBJ2-1; TRBD1 might be the D (6 bases). The CDR3 runs to 16 residues. The V end was cut by 1 base, the J end by 5 bases, with 15 bases between.